A single sample gave rise to the 26 T cell receptor beta chains below, sequenced in a study of blood T cell repertoires in COVID-19 (TCRdb year 2020). Preparation of the library involved the immunoSEQ multiplex PCR assay. Here the immuneACCESS table is served through TCRdb, limited to in-frame sequences with V and J called. Missing clones are a known gap in these copies; in checked studies unresolved V genes cover under half, and the rest lacks a known reason. Within this sample are approximately 270,000 clones, with 75% to 90% of them counted one time only. Approximately 11% of the sample goes to the ten largest clones. Sequenced material: peripheral blood. The receptor source for this set is a woman aged 70-85 years with acute or convalescent COVID-19.

This clone was seen a few times. The chain is built from TRBV4-1 and TRBJ1-1; D is undetermined. The V end lost 1 base, the J end lost 0 bases, and 18 bases lay between the germline ends. Germline lookup yields CDR1 MGHRA and CDR2 YSYEKL. This CDR3 is 18 amino acids long. CDR3 nucleotides: TGCGCCAGCAGCCAAGGGAAATGGGGAGCGAGTCTGAACACTGAAGCTTTCTTT. Amino acid sequence: CASSQGKWGASLNTEAFF.

The rearrangement links TRBV10-3 to TRBJ2-3; TRBD2 aligns across 12 bases. The germline V gene encodes CDR1 ENHRY and CDR2 SYGVKD. This CDR3 is 16 amino acids long. Losses at the gene ends were 5 bases for V and 4 bases for J; bases not matched to a gene: 7. CDR3 sequence (DNA): TGTGCCATCAGTCAGCGACTAGCGGGGGTGGCAGATACGCAGTATTTT. This sequence encodes CAISQRLAGVADTQYF.

V is TRBV11-2 and J is TRBJ2-7; TRBD2 agrees at 7 bases. The CDR3 has 15 residues. Germline V CDR1 and CDR2: SGHAT, FQNNGV. V shed 3 bases and J 2 bases; nucleotides not matched to a gene: 7. The CDR3 protein is CASSLGRVGTYEQYF. CDR3 coding DNA: TGTGCCAGCAGCTTGGGGAGGGTAGGCACCTACGAGCAGTACTTC.

The chain recombines TRBV6-2 or TRBV6-3 with TRBJ2-1, with 7 nucleotides matching TRBD1. V shed 3 bases, J shed 8 bases, and the junction held 7 bases outside the gene matches. The germline CDR1 and CDR2 sequences are MNHEY and SVGEGT. This CDR3 spans 14 amino acids. The CDR3 DNA is TGTGCCAGCAGTTATAGGGACAGATTCGATGAGCAGTTCTTC. Its protein product is CASSYRDRFDEQFF.

The rearrangement links TRBV5-8 to TRBJ1-2, with TRBD1 matching over 11 bases. Germline V CDR1 and CDR2: SGHTS, YDEGEE. The ends lost 4 bases at V and 14 bases at J; junction bases unmatched: 13. The CDR3 has 14 amino acids. This CDR3 reads CASSPGQGVVLGTF. CDR3 nucleotide sequence: TGTGCCAGCAGCCCGGGACAGGGGGTTGTATTGGGGACCTTC.

The rearrangement links TRBV6-5 to TRBJ1-1; TRBD1 agrees at 8 bases. The CDR3 contains 14 residues. The V and J ends lost 7 bases and 5 bases, in that order; junction bases with no gene match: 9. Per germline, CDR1 MNHEY and CDR2 SVGAGI. The DNA for the CDR3 is TGTGCCAGCAACCCAACAGGGGGTCGTACTGAAGCTTTCTTT. Its protein product is CASNPTGGRTEAFF.

V usage is TRBV2 and J usage is TRBJ1-4, with D perhaps TRBD1 (6 bases). The CDR3 has 13 amino acids. Looked up from germline, CDR1 is SNHLY and CDR2 is FYNNEI. V lost 4 bases, J lost 8 bases, and 11 bases lay in between. CDR3 DNA: TGTGCCAGCAGTGTAGGACAGCGGGAAAAACTGTTTTTT. It yields the protein CASSVGQREKLFF. The variable domain in full, with the rest retrieved from reference TRBV2 and TRBJ1-4, is EPEVTQTPSHQVTQMGQEVILRCVPISNHLYFYWYRQILGQKVEFLVSFYNNEISEKSEIFDDQFSVERPDGSNFTLKIRSTKLEDSAMYFCASSVGQREKLFFGSGTQLSVL.

The chain employs TRBV6-5 and TRBJ1-2; tentative D call: TRBD1 (6 bases). CDR1 is MNHEY, CDR2 SVGAGI, per germline. The CDR3 is made up of 14 amino acids. V dropped 3 bases and J dropped 12 bases, with 20 bases sitting between them. DNA for the CDR3: TGTGCCAGCAGTTATACCCGCCTGGGGGGGCGTCACACCTTC. As protein: CASSYTRLGGRHTF.

J is TRBJ2-3 and V is TRBV5-8, with TRBD2 identical over 9 bases. CDR1 and CDR2 (germline): SGHTS, YDEGEE. J gave up 6 bases and V 2 bases, and 10 bases lay outside the gene matches. CDR3 size: 16 residues. The CDR3 DNA sequence: TGTGCCAGCAGCTTTCAGCGGGGGGCAGGGTACGATACGCAGTATTTT. Translated, it gives CASSFQRGAGYDTQYF.

This rearrangement joins TRBV7-9 to TRBJ1-3, with 7 bases aligning to TRBD1. The germline CDR1 and CDR2 sequences are SEHNR and FQNEAQ (reference sequence). With V trimmed by 5 bases and J by 8 bases, 12 bases remained unmatched. The CDR3 contains 15 residues. CDR3 sequence (DNA): TGTGCCAGCAGCCCAAACCAGGGGGGTTTTGACACCATATATTTT. Its translation is CASSPNQGGFDTIYF.

This clone was found once. The V and J genes are TRBV19 and TRBJ2-3, with TRBD1 matching 10 bases. The CDR3 is 15 amino acids. V shed 4 bases and J 5 bases; nucleotides not matched to a gene: 6. Germline CDR1 reads LNHDA; CDR2 reads SQIVND (reference sequence). In nucleotides, the CDR3 is TGTGCCAGTAGTACTCGGACAGGGGGTATAGATACGCAGTATTTT. Translation: CASSTRTGGIDTQYF.

The V gene is TRBV6-5, the J gene TRBJ1-1; D remains ambiguous. Germline CDR1 is MNHEY and CDR2 is SVGAGI. This CDR3 is built from 14 residues. Trimming cost V 7 bases and J 8 bases, with 20 bases left between them. CDR3 protein: CASKVSSTRAEAFF. The CDR3 bases are TGTGCCAGCAAGGTCAGTTCCACGAGGGCCGAAGCTTTCTTT.

This sequence joins TRBV9 and TRBJ1-4, with 7 positions matching TRBD1. Germline CDR1 reads SGDLS; CDR2 reads YYNGEE. This CDR3 is built from 14 residues. The trim removed 0 bases at V and 8 bases at J, leaving 4 bases unmatched. CDR3 in amino acids: CASSVGQGTEKLFF. CDR3 nucleotides: TGTGCCAGCAGCGTAGGACAGGGTACGGAAAAACTGTTTTTT.

V is TRBV19 and J is TRBJ1-2, with TRBD1 matching 7 bases. Germline lookup yields CDR1 LNHDA and CDR2 SQIVND (reference sequence). V lost 3 bases, J lost 5 bases, and 6 bases stayed unmatched. The CDR3 consists of 14 residues. CDR3 amino acids: CASSISAGGYGYTF. The CDR3 nucleotides read TGTGCCAGTAGTATCTCAGCAGGGGGGTATGGCTACACCTTC.

The rearrangement uses TRBV7-8 and TRBJ1-5, with D possibly TRBD1 on 5 matching bases. V lost 1 base to trimming and J lost 7 bases, with 20 bases between them. Germline CDR1 SGHVS, CDR2 FQNEAQ. The CDR3 is made up of 17 amino acids. This chain's CDR3 is CASSLEPGLWGVQPQHF. The CDR3 nucleotides read TGTGCCAGCAGCTTAGAGCCCGGGCTGTGGGGGGTGCAGCCCCAGCATTTT. Combining the CDR3 with reference TRBV7-8 and TRBJ1-5 gives the whole variable domain GAGVSQSPRYKVAKRGQDVALRCDPISGHVSLFWYQQALGQGPEFLTYFQNEAQLDKSGLPSDRFFAERPEGSVSTLKIQRTQQEDSAVYLCASSLEPGLWGVQPQHFGDGTRLSIL.

This sequence joins TRBV7-2 and TRBJ2-5; D is possibly TRBD2 (6 bases). Germline assignment: CDR1 SGHTA and CDR2 FQGNSA. The length of the CDR3 is 15 residues. Trimming cost V 1 base and J 1 base, with 10 bases left between them. CDR3 region: CASSLGGLTQETQYF. The CDR3 region has the DNA TGTGCCAGCAGCTTAGGGGGACTTACCCAAGAGACCCAGTACTTC.

The chain employs TRBV20-1 and TRBJ2-5, with D possibly matching TRBD2 (7 bases). V was shortened by 3 bases and J by 4 bases, with 18 bases between the two germline ends. The CDR3 length is 15 residues. Germline V gene sequence: CDR1 DFQATT, CDR2 SNEGSKA (reference sequence). In DNA form, the CDR3 reads TGCAGTGCTAGTCTATCCTCAAGGGGGGGAGAGACCCAGTACTTC. It codes for CSASLSSRGGETQYF.

The chain joins TRBV12-3 or TRBV12-4 to TRBJ2-7, with D possibly being TRBD2 (6 bases). V was cut by 5 bases and J by 5 bases, with 7 bases left in between. CDR3 length: 11 residues. The CDR3 nucleotides are TGTGCCAGCAGTCGCGGGGACGAGCAGTACTTC. This sequence encodes CASSRGDEQYF.

The V call is TRBV7-9, the J call TRBJ2-5; 7 bases match TRBD1. The CDR3 consists of 15 residues. V gave up 1 base and J gave up 4 bases; unmatched junction bases: 6. CDR1 and CDR2 (germline): SEHNR, FQNEAQ (reference sequence). The CDR3 reads CASSLVQGKGETQYF. The CDR3 region has the DNA TGTGCCAGCAGCTTAGTACAGGGGAAAGGAGAGACCCAGTACTTC.

The genes are TRBV5-1 and TRBJ1-2; D not certain. Trimming left V 4 bases short and J 8 bases short, with 15 bases between. The CDR3 totals 13 residues. From germline, CDR1 is SGHRS and CDR2 YFSETQ. CDR3 coding DNA: TGCGCCAGCAGCGCGGCCCTCAGTTACGGCTACACCTTC. Protein product: CASSAALSYGYTF. Together with reference TRBV5-1 and TRBJ1-2, the CDR3 gives the full variable domain: KAGVTQTPRYLIKTRGQQVTLSCSPISGHRSVSWYQQTPGQGLQFLFEYFSETQRNKGNFPGRFSGRQFSNSRSEMNVSTLELGDSALYLCASSAALSYGYTFGSGTRLTVV.

V gene TRBV19 combines with J gene TRBJ2-3; 9 positions match TRBD1. V dropped 4 bases and J dropped 2; count of bases not matched to a gene: 1. There are 14 residues in the CDR3. The germline V gene has CDR1 LNHDA and CDR2 SQIVND (reference sequence). The CDR3 sequence: CASSRTGVTDTQYF. CDR3 sequence (DNA): TGTGCCAGTAGTAGGACAGGGGTCACAGATACGCAGTATTTT.

This chain links TRBV3-1 (or the pseudogene TRBV3-2) with TRBJ2-2; maybe TRBD2 (6 bases). CDR1 is LGHDT and CDR2 is YNNKEL in the germline V gene (reference sequence). V dropped 3 bases and J dropped 2 bases, with 16 bases sitting between them. CDR3 length: 17 residues. The CDR3 protein is CASSHTGTLQNTGELFF. DNA of the CDR3: TGTGCCAGCAGCCATACCGGGACTCTACAAAACACCGGGGAGCTGTTTTTT.

The chain combines TRBV5-1 with TRBJ1-1; D might be TRBD1 (5 bases). Germline values: CDR1 SGHRS, CDR2 YFSETQ. CDR3 length: 14 amino acids. Trimming removed 0 bases from V and 6 bases from J, with 12 bases in between. Written as DNA, the CDR3 is TGCGCCAGCAGCTTGGAGCGGGGCTTTTCTGAAGCTTTCTTT. Residues: CASSLERGFSEAFF.

The V and J genes are TRBV5-1 and TRBJ2-3, with TRBD1 matching 10 bases. Germline V gives CDR1 SGHRS, CDR2 YFSETQ. This CDR3 has 16 residues. Trimming at V came to 4 bases and at J to 6 bases, leaving 11 bases not matched to a gene. This CDR3 is CASSTTGTGVADTQYF. The DNA for the CDR3 is TGCGCCAGCAGCACTACCGGGACAGGGGTAGCGGATACGCAGTATTTT.

This clone occurred a few times. The chain has TRBV10-3 and TRBJ1-1, with 7 positions matching TRBD1. Unmatched junction bases numbered 9, after V lost 8 bases and J lost 9 bases. The germline V gene encodes CDR1 ENHRY and CDR2 SYGVKD. This CDR3 spans 12 amino acids. This CDR3 is CAILATTGKAFF. The DNA for the CDR3 is TGTGCCATCCTGGCCACGACAGGGAAAGCTTTCTTT.

This clone has only one observation. The chain is built from TRBV3-1 (or the pseudogene TRBV3-2) and TRBJ1-1; tentatively, D is TRBD1 (5 bases). Germline V lookup: CDR1 LGHDT, CDR2 YNNKEL (reference sequence). Trimming removed 4 bases from V and 1 base from J, with 13 bases in between. This CDR3 contains 15 residues. The CDR3 loop reads CASSLRGGSNTEAFF. The CDR3 nucleotides are TGTGCCAGCAGCCTAAGGGGCGGTTCGAACACTGAAGCTTTCTTT.